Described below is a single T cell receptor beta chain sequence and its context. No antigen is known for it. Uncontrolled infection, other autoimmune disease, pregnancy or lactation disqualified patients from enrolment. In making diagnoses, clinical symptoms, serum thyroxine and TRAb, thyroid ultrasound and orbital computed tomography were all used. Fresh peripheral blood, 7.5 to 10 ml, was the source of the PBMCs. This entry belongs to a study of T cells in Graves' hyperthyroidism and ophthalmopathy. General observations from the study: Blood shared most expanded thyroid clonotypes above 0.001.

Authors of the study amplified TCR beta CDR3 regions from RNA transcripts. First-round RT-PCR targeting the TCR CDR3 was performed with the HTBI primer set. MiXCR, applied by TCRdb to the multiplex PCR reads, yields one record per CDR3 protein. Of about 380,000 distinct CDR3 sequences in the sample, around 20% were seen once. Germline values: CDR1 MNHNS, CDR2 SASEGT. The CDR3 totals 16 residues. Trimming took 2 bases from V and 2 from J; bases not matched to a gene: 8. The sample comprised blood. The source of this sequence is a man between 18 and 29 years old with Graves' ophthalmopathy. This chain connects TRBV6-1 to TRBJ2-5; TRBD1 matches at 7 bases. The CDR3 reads CASSERDRNQQETQYF. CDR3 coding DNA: TGTGCCAGCAGTGAAAGGGACAGAAACCAACAAGAGACCCAGTACTTC.